This paragraph reports one T cell receptor (beta chain). Germline V CDR1 and CDR2: SGHTS, YDEGEE. The CDR3 contains 13 residues. The V end was cut by 0 bases, the J end by 4 bases, with 7 bases between. cDNA synthesis used the whole RNA isolate, giving expressed TCRB sequences. Repertoires were generated with immunoSEQ multiplex PCR, while TCRdb's copy carries only in-frame clones and drops some. Of 200,000 to 250,000 clones listed, about 9.3% were seen once; the top ten hold approximately 0.035%. The record originates from a study of beta chain features in type 1 diabetes. The receptor comes from a woman under 30 in good health. The source material was naive CD4+ T cells from blood. The chain has TRBV5-8 and TRBJ1-1, with no clear D. CDR3 in DNA: TGTGCCAGCAGCTTGGACCGGGGCACTGAAGCTTTCTTT. Amino acids: CASSLDRGTEAFF.